Listed below are T cell receptor beta chains from one sample, sequenced in a study of blood T cell repertoires in COVID-19. The assay was immunoSEQ multiplex PCR, and TCRdb's table has in-frame clones only and misses some. The repertoire consists of under 60,000 clones, with about 92% occurring once and the leading ten covering about 3.8%. The sample was peripheral blood. These receptor sequences come from a human donor in a cohort sampled during active COVID-19. Each CDR3 is given with its conserved first and last residue. A D gene is named only where the DNA matches it firmly. Some rows have no size entry. The others give once, few or many, or a class for an expanded clone.

NA TRBJ2-6 TRBV5-5 NA TGTGCCAGCAGCTTGGGACACCGCTCTGGGGCCAACGTCCTGACTTTC CASSLGHRSGANVLTF
NA TRBJ2-7 TRBV6-2/TRBV6-3 NA TGTGCCAGCAGTTACCCTCTGGGGGGGCTGGTGTACGAGCAGTACTTC CASSYPLGGLVYEQYF
NA TRBJ1-6 TRBV3-1/TRBV3-2 NA TGTGCCAGCAGCCCTACTCCCGGGACGGGAGCCTATAATTCACCCCTCCACTTT CASSPTPGTGAYNSPLHF
NA TRBJ2-1 TRBV20-1 NA TGCAGTGCTGGCTCGGGGGTCAAGCAGTTCTTC CSAGSGVKQFF
NA TRBJ1-4 TRBV19 TRBD1 TGTGCCAGTAGTCCCACGACAGGGGGAGTAGAAAAACTGTTTTTT CASSPTTGGVEKLFF
NA TRBJ1-1 TRBV7-2 NA TGTGCCAGCAGCTTAGAAATCTCGAACACTGAAGCTTTCTTT CASSLEISNTEAFF
NA TRBJ1-1 TRBV7-3 NA TGTGCCAGCAGCTTAACCGGGACACCCCTGAACACTGAAGCTTTCTTT CASSLTGTPLNTEAFF
NA TRBJ2-7 TRBV12-3/TRBV12-4 NA TGTGCCAGCAGTTTCCAGCGGTCCTACGAGCAGTACTTC CASSFQRSYEQYF
NA TRBJ2-2 TRBV4-1 NA TGCGCCAGCAGCCAAGACATTCCGGGTGCGGTCTCGACAGTGAACACCGGGGAGCTGTTTTTT CASSQDIPGAVSTVNTGELFF
NA TRBJ1-2 TRBV2 NA TGTGCCAGCAGTGAACAAAGAGACTATGGCTACACCTTC CASSEQRDYGYTF
NA TRBJ1-1 TRBV29-1 TRBD1 TGCAGCGCCACAGGGGGCAGAGCTTTCTTT CSATGGRAFF
NA TRBJ1-6 TRBV27 NA TGTGCCAGCAGTTTCTACAGGGCCAATTCACCCCTCCACTTT CASSFYRANSPLHF
NA TRBJ2-3 TRBV6-1 TRBD2 TGTGCCAGCAGTGAAGCGGCGGGAGGGCCAGATACGCAGTATTTT CASSEAAGGPDTQYF
NA TRBJ2-3 TRBV28 TRBD2 TGTGCCAGCAGTAGACCGGGACTAGGTACAGATACGCAGTATTTT CASSRPGLGTDTQYF
NA TRBJ1-1 TRBV18 TRBD1 TGTGCCAGCTCACGTACAGGGGATAACACTGAAGCTTTCTTT CASSRTGDNTEAFF
NA TRBJ1-1 TRBV5-4 NA TGTGCCAGCAGCTTGGGGCGGGACCCGGCTTTCTTT CASSLGRDPAFF
NA TRBJ2-6 TRBV5-1 NA TGCGCCAGCAGCTTACAGGTCTCTGGGGCCAACGTCCTGACTTTC CASSLQVSGANVLTF
NA TRBJ2-3 TRBV10-1 TRBD2 TGCGCCAGCAGTGAGGGAGCGGGAGGGCCGTATACGCAGTATTTT CASSEGAGGPYTQYF
NA TRBJ2-4 TRBV11-2 NA TGTGCCAGCAGGTCCTCGGTCGGACAGCTAAACATTCAGTACTTC CASRSSVGQLNIQYF
NA TRBJ1-5 TRBV5-1 TRBD1 TGCGCCAGCAGCCCGGGACAGCTTAGCAATCAGCCCCAGCATTTT CASSPGQLSNQPQHF
NA TRBJ2-1 TRBV6-1 TRBD2 TGTGCCAGCAGTGAAAGGCTTGCGGGAGGTCCCTCCTACAATGAGCAGTTCTTC CASSERLAGGPSYNEQFF
NA TRBJ1-6 TRBV11-2 NA TGTGCCAGCAGCCCCAGGGCAGGGTCTAATTCACCCCTCCACTTT CASSPRAGSNSPLHF
NA TRBJ2-1 TRBV21-1 NA TGTGCCCGCGCTGGCAGGGGGTCCAATGAGCAGTTCTTC CARAGRGSNEQFF
NA TRBJ2-2 TRBV2 TRBD2 TGTGCCAGCAGACGGGGGGGGAACACCGGGGAGCTGTTTTTT CASRRGGNTGELFF
NA TRBJ2-3 TRBV10-3 NA TGTGCCATCAGCCCCGACAGCACAACGCAGTATTTT CAISPDSTTQYF
NA TRBJ1-2 TRBV7-2 NA TGTGCCAGCAGCTTAGGCGGGAAGACCTTGCTGGGCTACACCTTC CASSLGGKTLLGYTF
NA TRBJ2-6 TRBV19 NA TGTGCCAGTAGTATAGCCCCGAGCGCTGGGGCCAACGTCCTGACTTTC CASSIAPSAGANVLTF
NA TRBJ1-5 TRBV19 TRBD1 TGTGCCAGTAGTATTTCGGGACAGGACAATCAGCCCCAGCATTTT CASSISGQDNQPQHF
NA TRBJ1-1 TRBV5-4 TRBD1 TGTGCCAGCAGCTTGGTGCGGGACAGGGGGCGAGCTTTCTTT CASSLVRDRGRAFF
NA TRBJ1-2 TRBV7-9 TRBD1 TGTGCCAGCAGCCCCGGACAGGGGGCGCATGGCTACACCTTC CASSPGQGAHGYTF
NA TRBJ1-3 TRBV5-6 NA TGTGCCAGCAGCTTGGGTTTTAAAGGGCAGGGGACAAGAAACACCATATATTTT CASSLGFKGQGTRNTIYF
NA TRBJ2-2 TRBV3-1/TRBV3-2 TRBD2 TGTGCCAGCAGCCAAGGTGCCGGGAGGGCCGGAACCGGGGAGCTGTTTTTT CASSQGAGRAGTGELFF
NA TRBJ2-7 TRBV28 NA TGTGCCAGCAGTTTTAGCGGCGGGTCCTACGAGCAGTACTTC CASSFSGGSYEQYF
NA TRBJ2-7 TRBV11-2 NA TGTGCCAGCAAGAGGAGAACCTACGAGCAGTACTTC CASKRRTYEQYF
NA TRBJ1-3 TRBV28 NA TGTGCCAGCAGTTTAGGGGCAGTCTTGGGTGGAAACACCATATATTTT CASSLGAVLGGNTIYF
NA TRBJ2-1 TRBV2 NA TGTGCCAGCAGTGACCAGGGAAACAATGAGCAGTTCTTC CASSDQGNNEQFF
NA TRBJ1-5 TRBV1 NA TGCACCAGCAGCCAGGATAACAGGGGGCGCGGCAATCAGCCCCAGCATTTT CTSSQDNRGRGNQPQHF
NA TRBJ1-2 TRBV24-1 TRBD1 TGTGCCACCAGTGATGGGGACAGGGGAAACTATGGCTACACCTTC CATSDGDRGNYGYTF
once TRBJ2-5 TRBV2 TRBD2 TGTGCCAGCAGCTCGACCTCTAGCGGATTAGAGACCCAGTACTTC CASSSTSSGLETQYF
few TRBJ1-4 TRBV19 NA TGTGCCAGTAGCAGGGAAACGGTTTTTGAAAAACTGTTTTTT CASSRETVFEKLFF
few TRBJ1-4 TRBV9 TRBD1 TGTGCCAGCAGCGTACTTCCAGGACAGGGAAAACTGTTTTTT CASSVLPGQGKLFF
NA TRBJ1-4 TRBV6-5 NA TGTGCCAGCAGTTACTCGAGACTGCATAATGAAAAACTGTTTTTT CASSYSRLHNEKLFF